Presented here are 26 T cell receptor beta chains from one specimen sequenced in a study of early T cells in non-severe SARS-CoV-2 infection. TCRdb analysed the 5' RACE reads with MiXCR anew, one entry per CDR3 protein. The table has tens of thousands of distinct CDR3 sequences, approximately 6.9% seen once. The sample was whole blood. These receptors came from an adult who was a healthcare worker with PCR-confirmed SARS-CoV-2 infection or an uninfected control (not recorded which).

In the case of this clonotype: This may arise from a read error, as a much more abundant clone is one base away. The V call is TRBV18, the J call TRBJ1-1; TRBD1 is a possible D gene (5 bases). The CDR3 contains 14 residues. CDR1 is KGHSH, CDR2 LQKENI, per germline. The V and J ends lost 3 bases and 5 bases respectively, with 13 bases between them. CDR3 amino acids: CASSPSRERTEAFF. The CDR3, as DNA: TGTGCCAGCTCACCGTCCAGGGAAAGGACTGAAGCTTTCTTT.

The chain employs TRBV12-3 or TRBV12-4 and TRBJ1-6; D is undetermined. This CDR3 region has 15 residues. Between the trimmed V and J ends, which lost 2 bases and 8 bases, there was a span of 13 bases. CDR3 protein: CASSLSWPGDSPLHF. CDR3 in DNA: TGTGCCAGCAGTTTAAGCTGGCCCGGGGATTCACCCCTCCACTTT.

A note on this clonotype: Just one base apart from a much larger clone, this may be a read error. The genes are TRBV18 and TRBJ2-1; maybe TRBD1 (5 bases). The germline V gene has CDR1 KGHSH and CDR2 LQKENI. The CDR3 is made up of 13 amino acids. Trimming stripped 6 bases from V and 8 bases from J, with 14 bases between. The CDR3 region has the DNA TGTGCCAGCTCTTTAACGGCAGGGCATGAGCAGTTCTTC. Protein product: CASSLTAGHEQFF.

This clonotype was observed at least ten times. This chain joins TRBV3-1 and TRBJ2-5; a possible D gene is TRBD2 (6 bases). Looked up from germline, CDR1 is LGHDT and CDR2 is YNNKEL (reference sequence). V was trimmed by 4 bases and J by 0 bases, leaving 15 bases between them. This CDR3 is built from 16 residues. CDR3 sequence: CASSPRASDHQETQYF. As DNA, the CDR3 is TGTGCCAGCAGCCCCCGGGCTAGCGACCACCAAGAGACCCAGTACTTC.

This clonotype was recorded a few times. DNA for the CDR3: TGTGCCAGCAGCTTAGTGGCCGGGACTAGCGGTGAGCAGTACTTC. This gives the protein CASSLVAGTSGEQYF. V is TRBV7-8 and J is TRBJ2-7, with 11 nucleotides matching TRBD2. CDR1 and CDR2 (germline): SGHVS, FQNEAQ. CDR3 length: 15 residues. V shed 1 base, J shed 7 bases, and the junction held 6 bases outside the gene matches.

This clonotype was observed at least ten times. The chain joins TRBV6-5 to TRBJ1-1; TRBD1 might be the D (5 bases). The CDR3 has 15 residues. CDR1 and CDR2 (germline): MNHEY, SVGAGI. The germline V and J ends were trimmed by 2 bases and 0 bases, with 10 bases remaining between them. The CDR3 region has the DNA TGTGCCAGCAGTTACAGTCCGACAGTGAACACTGAAGCTTTCTTT. Translated, it gives CASSYSPTVNTEAFF.

V gene TRBV6-5 combines with J gene TRBJ1-3; D might be TRBD1 (5 bases). Germline CDR1 MNHEY, CDR2 SVGAGI. V shed 0 bases and J shed 0 bases, with 9 bases lying between them. The CDR3 sequence is 16 residues long. CDR3: CASSYSGASSGNTIYF. CDR3 coding DNA: TGTGCCAGCAGTTACTCTGGGGCGAGCTCTGGAAACACCATATATTTT.

The chain combines TRBV29-1 with TRBJ1-2; 7 bases agree with TRBD1. V dropped 3 bases and J dropped 5; count of bases not matched to a gene: 6. The CDR3 contains 13 residues. Germline V gene lookup returns CDR1 SQVTM and CDR2 ANQGSEA. The CDR3 reads CSVDHRDRYGYTF. In DNA form, the CDR3 reads TGCAGCGTTGATCACCGGGACAGATATGGCTACACCTTC.

The chain employs TRBV5-1 and TRBJ2-5; 9 positions agree with TRBD2. CDR3 length: 18 amino acids. Looked up from germline, CDR1 is SGHRS and CDR2 is YFSETQ. Unmatched junction bases numbered 18, after V lost 4 bases and J lost 5 bases. CDR3 protein: CASSQHPAGGGGMETQYF. In DNA form, the CDR3 reads TGCGCCAGCAGCCAACACCCAGCGGGAGGAGGGGGGATGGAGACCCAGTACTTC.

J is TRBJ2-1 and V is TRBV20-1; 8 bases match TRBD1. The CDR3 runs to 15 residues. The germline V gene has CDR1 DFQATT and CDR2 SNEGSKA (reference sequence). J gave up 8 bases and V 1 base, and 10 bases lay outside the gene matches. The CDR3 spells CSARANRGLLDEQFF. The DNA for the CDR3 is TGCAGTGCTAGAGCGAACAGGGGGTTATTGGATGAGCAGTTCTTC.

This chain links TRBV28 with TRBJ2-7, with D unclear. The V gene lost 5 bases and the J gene lost 2 bases, with 10 bases spanning the gap. In germline, CDR1 is MDHEN, CDR2 SYDVKM. The CDR3 runs to 13 residues. This CDR3 is CASSLADAYEQYF. CDR3 DNA: TGTGCCAGCAGTCTTGCGGACGCCTACGAGCAGTACTTC.

In its sample, this clonotype was seen many times. V gene TRBV20-1 combines with J gene TRBJ1-5; TRBD1 aligns across 10 bases. V trimming: 6 bases; J trimming: 5 bases; junction bases outside the gene matches: 10. This CDR3 region has 15 residues. CDR1 DFQATT and CDR2 SNEGSKA come from the germline V gene (reference sequence). The DNA of the CDR3 is TGCAGTGCCGATCCACCGGGACAGGGGTATCAGCCCCAGCATTTT. Protein product: CSADPPGQGYQPQHF.

The chain carries TRBV20-1 and TRBJ1-2; 7 nucleotides align to TRBD1. This CDR3 comprises 14 residues. CDR1 DFQATT and CDR2 SNEGSKA come from the germline V gene (reference sequence). The trim removed 3 bases at V and 3 bases at J, leaving 7 bases unmatched. As DNA, the CDR3 is TGCAGTGCTAGCCCTCCCGACAGGGACTATGGCTACACCTTC. The encoded protein is CSASPPDRDYGYTF.

V usage is TRBV7-9 and J usage is TRBJ1-1; 10 bases map to TRBD1. The V gene end was trimmed by 5 bases and the J gene end by 6 bases; junction bases not matched to a gene: 3. CDR3 length: 13 amino acids. CDR1 and CDR2 (germline): SEHNR, FQNEAQ (reference sequence). Here the CDR3 reads CASSPGTGAEAFF. The CDR3 DNA reads as TGTGCCAGCAGCCCTGGGACAGGGGCTGAAGCTTTCTTT.

The chain is built from TRBV7-9 and TRBJ2-7, with D hard to call. The CDR3 is 13 residues long. V gave up 7 bases and J gave up 0 bases, with 10 bases separating them. Germline CDR1 SEHNR, CDR2 FQNEAQ (reference sequence). The CDR3 protein is CASTIYASYEQYF. The CDR3 DNA follows: TGTGCCAGCACGATTTACGCCTCCTACGAGCAGTACTTC.

This clonotype was detected many times. The rearrangement uses TRBV11-2 and TRBJ1-1; D might be TRBD1 (5 bases). Trimming stripped 5 bases from V and 0 bases from J, with 13 bases between. Per the germline V gene, CDR1 is SGHAT and CDR2 is FQNNGV. The CDR3 is 15 residues long. CDR3 amino acids: CASSPGGRVNTEAFF. As DNA, the CDR3 is TGTGCCAGCAGCCCCGGGGGTCGGGTGAACACTGAAGCTTTCTTT. Looking up the rest from reference TRBV11-2 and TRBJ1-1 gives the full variable domain: EAGVAQSPRYKIIEKRQSVAFWCNPISGHATLYWYQQILGQGPKLLIQFQNNGVVDDSQLPKDRFSAERLKGVDSTLKIQPAKLEDSAVYLCASSPGGRVNTEAFFGQGTRLTVV.

This clonotype was observed at least ten times. The chain is built from TRBV18 and TRBJ2-1; D remains ambiguous. Germline-derived CDR1 and CDR2 are KGHSH and LQKENI. This CDR3 has 14 amino acids. V was pared by 3 bases and J by 6 bases, with 12 bases between. The CDR3 reads CASSPSRTGNEQFF. The CDR3 coding sequence is TGTGCCAGCTCACCCTCCAGGACCGGCAATGAGCAGTTCTTC. The variable domain in full, completed from reference TRBV18 and TRBJ2-1, reads NAGVMQNPRHLVRRRGQEARLRCSPMKGHSHVYWYRQLPEEGLKFMVYLQKENIIDESGMPKERFSAEFPKEGPSILRIQQVVRGDSAAYFCASSPSRTGNEQFFGPGTRLTVL.

The J gene is TRBJ2-1, the V gene TRBV28, with D unresolved. V was clipped by 6 bases and J by 6 bases, with 9 bases between them. CDR1 is MDHEN and CDR2 is SYDVKM in the germline V gene. CDR3 length equals 12 residues. Written as DNA, the CDR3 is TGTGCCAGCAGCCCCGGTTTCAATGAGCAGTTCTTC. Its protein is CASSPGFNEQFF.

This clonotype has a count of ten or more. This chain joins TRBV29-1 and TRBJ2-7; the D is unclear. CDR3 length: 13 amino acids. The V end lost 2 bases, the J end lost 4 bases, and 12 bases lay between the germline ends. Germline V gives CDR1 SQVTM, CDR2 ANQGSEA. The CDR3 loop reads CSVELPPGYEQYF. Here the CDR3 DNA reads TGCAGCGTTGAACTCCCTCCAGGTTACGAGCAGTACTTC.

The genes are TRBV29-1 and TRBJ2-1; D possibly corresponds to TRBD2 (6 bases). V shed 7 bases and J shed 4 bases, with 17 bases lying between them. CDR1 is SQVTM, CDR2 ANQGSEA, per germline. The CDR3 is 14 residues long. The CDR3 region is CSEVQGLVYNEQFF. The CDR3 DNA is TGCAGCGAAGTCCAGGGACTGGTATACAATGAGCAGTTCTTC.

In its sample, this clonotype was seen many times. The rearrangement uses TRBV7-8 and TRBJ2-3, with TRBD2 identical over 14 bases. The CDR3 length is 18 residues. Germline CDR1 and CDR2: SGHVS and FQNEAQ. V trimming: 5 bases; J trimming: 4 bases; junction bases outside the gene matches: 11. The CDR3 DNA is TGTGCCAGCAGCCAATTGGGACTAGCGGGAGTATTACCAGATACGCAGTATTTT. Protein sequence: CASSQLGLAGVLPDTQYF.

This clonotype was observed a handful of times. The rearrangement links TRBV7-2 to TRBJ2-7, with 8 nucleotides matching TRBD1. The germline CDR1 and CDR2 sequences are SGHTA and FQGNSA. The V segment lost 4 bases and the J segment 6 bases; nucleotides outside the gene matches: 8. CDR3 length equals 14 residues. In DNA, the CDR3 is TGTGCCAGCAGCTCTATTACAGGGGGAATCGAGCAGTACTTC. It yields the protein CASSSITGGIEQYF.

The chain uses TRBV4-1 and TRBJ2-7, with TRBD2 matching over 10 bases. V lost 0 bases to trimming and J lost 2 bases; unmatched junction nucleotides: 4. In germline, CDR1 is MGHRA, CDR2 YSYEKL. This CDR3 is built from 16 residues. As DNA, the CDR3 is TGCGCCAGCAGCCAAGATCTAGCGGGAGATCCCTACGAGCAGTACTTC. Residues: CASSQDLAGDPYEQYF.

This clonotype was counted ten times or more. This chain joins TRBV30 and TRBJ1-1; tentatively, D is TRBD1 (5 bases). V dropped 1 base and J dropped 6 bases, with 18 bases sitting between them. The germline CDR1 and CDR2 sequences are GTSNPN and SVGIG (reference sequence). The CDR3 length is 15 residues. CDR3 sequence: CAWSAPPWGLPEAFF. In DNA, the CDR3 is TGTGCCTGGAGTGCACCCCCCTGGGGACTACCTGAAGCTTTCTTT.

Only a few counts were recorded for this clonotype. The gene calls are TRBV30 and TRBJ2-7; TRBD1 matches at 9 bases. V shed 2 bases, J shed 7 bases, and the junction held 3 bases outside the gene matches. The CDR3 length is 12 residues. The germline V gene encodes CDR1 GTSNPN and CDR2 SVGIG (reference sequence). CDR3 coding DNA: TGTGCCTGGAGTAGACAGGGGGGAGAGCAGTACTTC. Translated, it gives CAWSRQGGEQYF.

By share, this clonotype counts as medium-sized. This chain connects TRBV6-4 to TRBJ2-6; D unresolved. Trimming shortened V by 0 bases and J by 0 bases, and 6 bases separated the two germline ends. Germline values: CDR1 MRHNA, CDR2 SNTAGT. This CDR3 contains 16 residues. CDR3 DNA: TGTGCCAGCAGTGACTCGACAAACTCTGGGGCCAACGTCCTGACTTTC. Amino acids: CASSDSTNSGANVLTF.